This is a list of T cell receptor beta chains from one sample in a study of blood T cell repertoires in COVID-19. The method was immunoSEQ multiplex PCR; TCRdb's version includes in-frame clones alone and lacks a portion of them. This sample carries approximately 190,000 clones, 80% to 85% of them seen once, and the ten largest clones take 3% to 3.5%. The sample comprised PBMCs or T cells enriched from blood (not recorded which). These receptors were obtained from a woman younger than 45 who had been exposed to COVID-19. Both conserved end residues are part of each CDR3. Only part of the rows carry a size: once, few, many, or a class if the clone is expanded.

V gene	J gene	clone size	CDR3 protein
TRBV7-9	TRBJ2-3	NA	CASSRLGGQGSDTQYF
TRBV28	TRBJ1-6	NA	CASRYAGTISNSPLHF
TRBV7-2	TRBJ2-5	NA	CASSANRAQETQYF
TRBV10-1	TRBJ1-1	NA	CASSEDQGHRTEAFF
TRBV19	TRBJ2-2	NA	CASSDFPGSGELFF
TRBV5-1	TRBJ2-3	NA	CASSLIAGGADTQYF
TRBV2	TRBJ2-2	NA	CASREGTGNTGELFF
TRBV21-1	TRBJ1-1	NA	CASSKGTDRMNTEAFF
TRBV9	TRBJ2-5	NA	CASSGPGTGGGETQYF
TRBV6-5	TRBJ2-7	few	CASRPRRGYEQYF
TRBV12-2	TRBJ1-2	NA	CASRSATTGHGYTF
TRBV5-6	TRBJ2-7	NA	CASSGTGPQSYF
TRBV5-1	TRBJ1-1	NA	CASSLEGAGVAFF
TRBV7-9	TRBJ1-6	few	CASSFPQATPGSPLHF
TRBV5-1	TRBJ1-2	NA	CASSLARVREDYGYTF
TRBV12-3/TRBV12-4	TRBJ1-6	few	CASSLGSSSPLHF
TRBV24-1	TRBJ2-5	NA	CATSDTSDRGDSETQYF
TRBV19	TRBJ1-2	NA	CASSRGANYGYTF
TRBV6-2/TRBV6-3	TRBJ1-1	NA	CASSSNRGHTEAFF
TRBV30	TRBJ1-4	NA	CAWSAGLLNEKLFF
TRBV15	TRBJ1-1	once	CATSRERQGNTEAFF
TRBV7-2	TRBJ1-4	NA	CASTASGQGFEKLFF
TRBV10-2	TRBJ2-7	once	CASSRSLAGSYEQYF
TRBV5-3	TRBJ1-5	NA	CARSWLRIGEGRGSNQPQHF
TRBV5-1	TRBJ1-2	once	CASSLDPGDGYTF
TRBV2	TRBJ2-1	NA	CASSLGRGLAGGRSYNEQFF
TRBV2	TRBJ1-4	NA	CASREGQTPEKLFF